Listed below are T cell receptor beta chains from one sample, sequenced in a study of control samples from healthy donors and cancer patients. TCRdb's table, derived via immunoSEQ multiplex PCR, lists solely in-frame clones and lacks some. There are 130,000 or so clones in the sample; roughly 84% occur only once, and about 3.2% lies in the top ten. The sample was blood. The source is a man aged 50 or older in good health. The CDR3 runs from the conserved cysteine through the conserved F or W. The order of the fields is V gene, D gene, J gene, clone size, CDR3 protein, CDR3 DNA. D genes are given only for firm matches. Some rows have no size entry. The others give once, few or many, or a class for an expanded clone.

v_gene: TRBV11-2; d_gene: .; j_gene: TRBJ2-5; abundance: .; CDR3aa: CASSLERGRETQYF; CDR3nt: TGTGCCAGCAGCTTAGAGCGGGGCCGGGAGACCCAGTACTTC
v_gene: TRBV19; d_gene: .; j_gene: TRBJ2-5; abundance: .; CDR3aa: CASRLETQYF; CDR3nt: TGTGCCAGTAGGTTGGAGACCCAGTACTTC
v_gene: TRBV11-3; d_gene: .; j_gene: TRBJ1-2; abundance: .; CDR3aa: CASSLKGGYGYTF; CDR3nt: TGTGCCAGCAGCTTAAAGGGCGGCTATGGCTACACCTTC
v_gene: TRBV9; d_gene: .; j_gene: TRBJ2-7; abundance: .; CDR3aa: CASSDGLTYEQYF; CDR3nt: TGTGCCAGCAGCGACGGGTTAACCTACGAGCAGTACTTC
v_gene: TRBV11-2; d_gene: TRBD2; j_gene: TRBJ2-7; abundance: .; CDR3aa: CASSPGTSTYEQYF; CDR3nt: TGTGCCAGCAGCCCCGGGACTAGCACGTACGAGCAGTACTTC
v_gene: TRBV5-1; d_gene: .; j_gene: TRBJ1-2; abundance: .; CDR3aa: CASSLTGRPGDYGYTF; CDR3nt: TGCGCCAGCAGCCTGACGGGACGCCCAGGGGACTATGGCTACACCTTC
v_gene: TRBV27; d_gene: .; j_gene: TRBJ2-5; abundance: .; CDR3aa: CASWGVSKETQYF; CDR3nt: TGTGCCAGCTGGGGCGTTTCGAAAGAGACCCAGTACTTC
v_gene: TRBV7-2; d_gene: .; j_gene: TRBJ1-5; abundance: .; CDR3aa: CASTPIGGGNQPQHF; CDR3nt: TGTGCCAGCACCCCGATCGGGGGGGGCAATCAGCCCCAGCATTTT
v_gene: TRBV28; d_gene: .; j_gene: TRBJ2-7; abundance: .; CDR3aa: CASSFTGSAYEQYF; CDR3nt: TGTGCCAGCAGCTTTACAGGGTCAGCCTACGAGCAGTACTTC
v_gene: TRBV4-1; d_gene: .; j_gene: TRBJ2-3; abundance: .; CDR3aa: CASSQDPVSTDTQYF; CDR3nt: TGCGCCAGCAGCCAAGATCCGGTCAGCACAGATACGCAGTATTTT
v_gene: TRBV4-2; d_gene: TRBD2; j_gene: TRBJ2-3; abundance: few; CDR3aa: CASSQDEAGLSTDTQYF; CDR3nt: TGTGCCAGCAGCCAAGATGAAGCGGGGCTTAGCACAGATACGCAGTATTTT
v_gene: TRBV6-1; d_gene: .; j_gene: TRBJ1-4; abundance: .; CDR3aa: CASSERRTATNEKLFF; CDR3nt: TGTGCCAGCAGTGAACGGCGGACAGCAACTAATGAAAAACTGTTTTTT
v_gene: TRBV2; d_gene: .; j_gene: TRBJ2-2; abundance: .; CDR3aa: CASSEGGSTGELFF; CDR3nt: TGTGCCAGCAGTGAAGGGGGCTCAACCGGGGAGCTGTTTTTT
v_gene: TRBV18; d_gene: .; j_gene: TRBJ2-1; abundance: .; CDR3aa: CASSPTQNNEQFF; CDR3nt: TGTGCCAGCTCACCGACCCAAAACAATGAGCAGTTCTTC
v_gene: TRBV9; d_gene: .; j_gene: TRBJ2-7; abundance: .; CDR3aa: CASSPTGGATYEQYF; CDR3nt: TGTGCCAGCAGTCCGACGGGGGGCGCAACCTACGAGCAGTACTTC
v_gene: TRBV5-1; d_gene: TRBD1; j_gene: TRBJ2-2; abundance: .; CDR3aa: CASSPRTGSNTGELFF; CDR3nt: TGCGCCAGCAGCCCACGGACAGGGTCGAACACCGGGGAGCTGTTTTTT
v_gene: TRBV2; d_gene: TRBD1; j_gene: TRBJ1-5; abundance: .; CDR3aa: CASQRTGRYSNQPQHF; CDR3nt: TGTGCCAGCCAGAGGACAGGGCGTTATAGCAATCAGCCCCAGCATTTT
v_gene: TRBV27; d_gene: .; j_gene: TRBJ2-7; abundance: .; CDR3aa: CATEQGYEQYF; CDR3nt: TGTGCCACTGAACAGGGCTACGAGCAGTACTTC
v_gene: TRBV24-1; d_gene: .; j_gene: TRBJ1-6; abundance: .; CDR3aa: CATSDSDPGRHNSPLHF; CDR3nt: TGTGCCACCAGTGATTCTGACCCCGGGAGGCATAATTCACCCCTCCACTTT
v_gene: TRBV7-5; d_gene: .; j_gene: TRBJ1-5; abundance: once; CDR3aa: CVRRGEGHYSNQPQHF; CDR3nt: TGTGTCAGAAGGGGGGAGGGACACTATAGCAATCAGCCCCAGCATTTT
v_gene: TRBV4-2; d_gene: .; j_gene: TRBJ2-6; abundance: .; CDR3aa: CASSQELISAALGRTGANVLTF; CDR3nt: TGTGCCAGCAGCCAAGAACTCATTTCAGCGGCTCTCGGACGAACTGGGGCCAACGTCCTGACTTTC
v_gene: TRBV19; d_gene: .; j_gene: TRBJ2-3; abundance: .; CDR3aa: CASSLGQSTDTQYF; CDR3nt: TGTGCCAGTAGTTTAGGGCAGTCCACAGATACGCAGTATTTT
v_gene: TRBV19; d_gene: .; j_gene: TRBJ2-3; abundance: .; CDR3aa: CASSMEGASTDTQYF; CDR3nt: TGTGCCAGTAGTATGGAGGGGGCCAGCACAGATACGCAGTATTTT
v_gene: TRBV20-1; d_gene: .; j_gene: TRBJ1-5; abundance: .; CDR3aa: CSASTGAQPQHF; CDR3nt: TGCAGTGCTAGTACGGGGGCTCAGCCCCAGCATTTT
v_gene: TRBV4-1; d_gene: .; j_gene: TRBJ1-5; abundance: few; CDR3aa: CASSQGPNQPQHF; CDR3nt: TGCGCCAGCAGCCAAGGCCCGAATCAGCCCCAGCATTTT
v_gene: TRBV7-8; d_gene: .; j_gene: TRBJ2-5; abundance: .; CDR3aa: CASSLTGPQETQYF; CDR3nt: TGTGCCAGCAGCTTGACAGGCCCCCAAGAGACCCAGTACTTC
v_gene: TRBV5-6; d_gene: .; j_gene: TRBJ2-7; abundance: .; CDR3aa: CASSLPGVLGEQYF; CDR3nt: TGTGCCAGCAGCTTGCCAGGGGTCCTCGGCGAGCAGTACTTC
v_gene: TRBV6-1; d_gene: TRBD1; j_gene: TRBJ2-5; abundance: .; CDR3aa: CASSEDPGGQLHQETQYF; CDR3nt: TGTGCCAGCAGTGAAGACCCAGGGGGACAACTTCACCAAGAGACCCAGTACTTC
v_gene: TRBV28; d_gene: .; j_gene: TRBJ1-6; abundance: .; CDR3aa: CASSLGQGGSPLHF; CDR3nt: TGTGCCAGCAGTTTAGGGCAGGGTGGCTCACCCCTCCACTTT
v_gene: TRBV10-3; d_gene: TRBD2; j_gene: TRBJ2-4; abundance: .; CDR3aa: CAISETGLAGPHLAKNIQYF; CDR3nt: TGTGCCATCAGTGAGACCGGACTAGCGGGGCCCCACTTAGCCAAAAACATTCAGTACTTC
v_gene: TRBV7-9; d_gene: .; j_gene: TRBJ1-2; abundance: .; CDR3aa: CASSFRPGEGYTF; CDR3nt: TGTGCCAGCAGCTTTAGACCCGGGGAAGGCTACACCTTC
v_gene: TRBV5-1; d_gene: TRBD1; j_gene: TRBJ2-3; abundance: .; CDR3aa: CASSLRQGNTDTQYF; CDR3nt: TGCGCCAGCAGCTTGAGACAGGGAAACACAGATACGCAGTATTTT
v_gene: TRBV11-3; d_gene: .; j_gene: TRBJ1-2; abundance: .; CDR3aa: CASSLDSIGGKYGYTF; CDR3nt: TGTGCCAGCAGCTTGGATTCCATCGGGGGGAAGTATGGCTACACCTTC
v_gene: TRBV3-1/TRBV3-2; d_gene: .; j_gene: TRBJ1-4; abundance: .; CDR3aa: CASSRINTGFTNEKLFF; CDR3nt: TGTGCCAGCAGCCGTATTAATACAGGGTTCACTAATGAAAAACTGTTTTTT
v_gene: TRBV6-4; d_gene: TRBD2; j_gene: TRBJ2-5; abundance: .; CDR3aa: CASPRAPLAGEQETQYF; CDR3nt: TGTGCCTCCCCGCGAGCACCACTAGCGGGGGAACAAGAGACCCAGTACTTC
v_gene: TRBV19; d_gene: TRBD1; j_gene: TRBJ1-3; abundance: .; CDR3aa: CASSARGQLSGNTIYF; CDR3nt: TGTGCCAGTAGTGCTCGGGGACAGCTCTCTGGAAACACCATATATTTT
v_gene: TRBV28; d_gene: TRBD2; j_gene: TRBJ2-5; abundance: .; CDR3aa: CASRPGLPQETQYF; CDR3nt: TGTGCCAGCAGACCGGGACTACCACAAGAGACCCAGTACTTC
v_gene: TRBV6-6; d_gene: TRBD2; j_gene: TRBJ2-7; abundance: .; CDR3aa: CASSYWRGGWEQYF; CDR3nt: TGTGCCAGCAGTTACTGGCGGGGGGGGTGGGAGCAGTACTTC
v_gene: TRBV5-6; d_gene: TRBD1; j_gene: TRBJ1-2; abundance: .; CDR3aa: CASSPPGQRTNYGYTF; CDR3nt: TGTGCCAGCAGCCCCCCGGGACAGAGAACTAACTATGGCTACACCTTC
v_gene: TRBV11-1; d_gene: TRBD1; j_gene: TRBJ2-5; abundance: once; CDR3aa: CASRKGAQETQYF; CDR3nt: TGTGCCAGCAGAAAGGGGGCCCAAGAGACCCAGTACTTC
v_gene: TRBV12-3/TRBV12-4; d_gene: TRBD1; j_gene: TRBJ2-6; abundance: .; CDR3aa: CASSLIPGQGLTF; CDR3nt: TGTGCCAGCAGTTTAATCCCCGGACAGGGTTTGACTTTC
v_gene: TRBV5-1; d_gene: TRBD2; j_gene: TRBJ2-3; abundance: .; CDR3aa: CASRRIAGGTDTQYF; CDR3nt: TGCGCCAGCAGACGAATAGCGGGGGGCACAGATACGCAGTATTTT
v_gene: TRBV11-2; d_gene: TRBD1; j_gene: TRBJ1-1; abundance: .; CDR3aa: CASRDRVGAEAFF; CDR3nt: TGTGCCAGCAGGGACAGGGTAGGCGCTGAAGCTTTCTTT
v_gene: TRBV14; d_gene: .; j_gene: TRBJ2-7; abundance: .; CDR3aa: CASSLGRPYEQYF; CDR3nt: TGTGCCAGCAGCCTTGGGCGACCCTACGAGCAGTACTTC
v_gene: TRBV11-1; d_gene: .; j_gene: TRBJ2-2; abundance: .; CDR3aa: CASSSGAGELFF; CDR3nt: TGTGCCAGCAGCTCAGGGGCCGGGGAGCTGTTTTTT
v_gene: TRBV10-3; d_gene: .; j_gene: TRBJ2-7; abundance: few; CDR3aa: CAISESQGLNYEQYF; CDR3nt: TGTGCCATCAGTGAGTCCCAGGGTTTGAACTACGAGCAGTACTTC
v_gene: TRBV28; d_gene: .; j_gene: TRBJ1-2; abundance: .; CDR3aa: CASSPGLTPGGYTF; CDR3nt: TGTGCCAGCAGTCCTGGATTAACCCCCGGTGGCTACACCTTC
v_gene: TRBV9; d_gene: .; j_gene: TRBJ1-2; abundance: .; CDR3aa: CASRGGVKGYTF; CDR3nt: TGTGCCAGCAGAGGAGGGGTAAAGGGCTACACCTTC
v_gene: TRBV2; d_gene: .; j_gene: TRBJ2-5; abundance: .; CDR3aa: CASSGGLQETQYF; CDR3nt: TGTGCCAGCAGCGGGGGGCTACAAGAGACCCAGTACTTC
v_gene: TRBV6-5; d_gene: TRBD1; j_gene: TRBJ1-6; abundance: .; CDR3aa: CASSHKTGERPLHF; CDR3nt: TGTGCCAGCAGTCATAAGACAGGGGAGAGACCCCTCCACTTT
v_gene: TRBV6-2/TRBV6-3; d_gene: TRBD1; j_gene: TRBJ1-1; abundance: .; CDR3aa: CASSYVIGGTENTEAFF; CDR3nt: TGTGCCAGCAGTTATGTCATTGGTGGGACAGAGAACACTGAAGCTTTCTTT
v_gene: TRBV4-2; d_gene: .; j_gene: TRBJ1-6; abundance: once; CDR3aa: CASSQEHSQRGNSPLHF; CDR3nt: TGTGCCAGCAGCCAAGAGCACAGCCAGCGGGGTAATTCACCCCTCCACTTT
v_gene: TRBV30; d_gene: .; j_gene: TRBJ1-1; abundance: .; CDR3aa: CAWSRGGVTEAFF; CDR3nt: TGTGCCTGGAGTCGGGGAGGGGTCACTGAAGCTTTCTTT
v_gene: TRBV7-9; d_gene: .; j_gene: TRBJ1-1; abundance: .; CDR3aa: CASSLGGAMNTEAFF; CDR3nt: TGTGCCAGCAGCTTAGGTGGTGCTATGAACACTGAAGCTTTCTTT